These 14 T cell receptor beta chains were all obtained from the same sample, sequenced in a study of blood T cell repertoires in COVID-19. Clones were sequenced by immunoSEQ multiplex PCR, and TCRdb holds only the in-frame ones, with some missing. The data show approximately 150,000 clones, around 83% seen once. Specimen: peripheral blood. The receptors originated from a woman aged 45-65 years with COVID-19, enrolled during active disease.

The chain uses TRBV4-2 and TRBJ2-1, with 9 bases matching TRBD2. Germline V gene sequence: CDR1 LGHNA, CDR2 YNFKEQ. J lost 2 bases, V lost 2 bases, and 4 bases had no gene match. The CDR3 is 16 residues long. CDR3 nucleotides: TGTGCCAGCAGCCAAAATAGCGGGGGTACCTACAATGAGCAGTTCTTC. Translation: CASSQNSGGTYNEQFF.

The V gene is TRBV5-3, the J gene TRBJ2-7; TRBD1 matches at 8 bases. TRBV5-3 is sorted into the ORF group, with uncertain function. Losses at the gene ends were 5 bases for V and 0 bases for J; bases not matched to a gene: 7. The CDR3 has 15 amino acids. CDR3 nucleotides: TGTGCCAGAAGTCGTCCCAGGGGGCTCTCCTACGAGCAGTACTTC. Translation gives CARSRPRGLSYEQYF.

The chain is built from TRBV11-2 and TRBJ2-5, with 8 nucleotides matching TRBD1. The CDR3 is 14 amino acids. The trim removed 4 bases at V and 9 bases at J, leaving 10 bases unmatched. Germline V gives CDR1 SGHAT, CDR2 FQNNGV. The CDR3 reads CASSSVRGPRAQYF. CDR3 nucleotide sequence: TGTGCCAGCAGCTCCGTCAGGGGGCCACGGGCCCAGTACTTC.

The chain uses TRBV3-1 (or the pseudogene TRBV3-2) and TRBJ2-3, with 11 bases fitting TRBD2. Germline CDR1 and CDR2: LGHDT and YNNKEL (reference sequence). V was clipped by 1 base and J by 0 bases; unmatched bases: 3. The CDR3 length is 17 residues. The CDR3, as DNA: TGTGCCAGCAGCCAAGTATCTAGCGGGGGGAGCACAGATACGCAGTATTTT. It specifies CASSQVSSGGSTDTQYF.

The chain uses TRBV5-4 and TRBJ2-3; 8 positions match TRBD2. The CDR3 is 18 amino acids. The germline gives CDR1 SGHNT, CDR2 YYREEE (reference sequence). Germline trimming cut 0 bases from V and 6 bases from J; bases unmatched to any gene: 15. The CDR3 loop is CASSLGGAGATATDTQYF. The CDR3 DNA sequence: TGTGCCAGCAGCTTGGGGGGAGCGGGGGCTACTGCGACCGATACGCAGTATTTT.

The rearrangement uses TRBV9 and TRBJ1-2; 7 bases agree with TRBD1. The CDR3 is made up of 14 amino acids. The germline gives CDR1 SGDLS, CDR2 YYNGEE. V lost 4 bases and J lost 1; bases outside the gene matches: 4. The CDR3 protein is CASSPGQNNYGYTF. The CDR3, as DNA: TGTGCCAGCAGCCCGGGACAGAATAACTATGGCTACACCTTC.

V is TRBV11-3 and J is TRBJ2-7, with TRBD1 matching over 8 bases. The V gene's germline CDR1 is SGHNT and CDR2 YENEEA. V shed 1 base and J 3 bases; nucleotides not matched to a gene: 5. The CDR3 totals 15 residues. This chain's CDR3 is CASSLGGQEVYEQYF. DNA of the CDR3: TGTGCCAGCAGCTTAGGGGGACAGGAGGTCTACGAGCAGTACTTC.

The CDR3 DNA reads as TGCGCCAGCAGCCAAGGAGTTGGGACAGGGGGTGGCTACACCTTC. Residues: CASSQGVGTGGGYTF. J is TRBJ1-2 and V is TRBV4-1, with TRBD1 matching 11 bases. CDR1 and CDR2 (germline): MGHRA, YSYEKL. Trimming took 1 base from V and 7 from J; bases not matched to a gene: 5. This CDR3 spans 15 amino acids.

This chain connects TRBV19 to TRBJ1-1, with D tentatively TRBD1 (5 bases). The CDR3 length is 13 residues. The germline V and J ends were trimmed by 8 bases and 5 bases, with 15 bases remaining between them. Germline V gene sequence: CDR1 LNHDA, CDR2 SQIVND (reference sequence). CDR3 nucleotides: TGTGCCAGTGGTTCCGTACAGGAGACTGAAGCTTTCTTT. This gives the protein CASGSVQETEAFF.

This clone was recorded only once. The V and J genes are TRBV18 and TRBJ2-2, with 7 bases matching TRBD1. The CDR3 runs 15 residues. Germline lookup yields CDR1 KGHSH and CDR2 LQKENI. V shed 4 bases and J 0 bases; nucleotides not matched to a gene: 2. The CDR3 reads CASSQGQTNTGELFF. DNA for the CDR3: TGTGCCAGCTCACAGGGACAGACGAACACCGGGGAGCTGTTTTTT.

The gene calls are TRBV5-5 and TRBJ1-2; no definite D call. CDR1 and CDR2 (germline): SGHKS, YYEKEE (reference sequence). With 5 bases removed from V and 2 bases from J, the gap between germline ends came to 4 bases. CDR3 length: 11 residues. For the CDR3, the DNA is TGTGCCAGCAGTCTGAACTATGGCTACACCTTC. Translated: CASSLNYGYTF. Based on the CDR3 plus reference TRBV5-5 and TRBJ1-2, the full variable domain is DAGVTQSPTHLIKTRGQQVTLRCSPISGHKSVSWYQQVLGQGPQFIFQYYEKEERGRGNFPDRFSARQFPNYSSELNVNALLLGDSALYLCASSLNYGYTFGSGTRLTVV.

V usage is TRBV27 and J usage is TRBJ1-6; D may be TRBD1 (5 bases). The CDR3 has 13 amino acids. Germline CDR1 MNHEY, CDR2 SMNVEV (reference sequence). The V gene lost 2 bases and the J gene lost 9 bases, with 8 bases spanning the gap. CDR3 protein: CASSLGGTSPLHF. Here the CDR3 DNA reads TGTGCCAGCAGTTTAGGCGGGACTTCACCCCTCCACTTT.

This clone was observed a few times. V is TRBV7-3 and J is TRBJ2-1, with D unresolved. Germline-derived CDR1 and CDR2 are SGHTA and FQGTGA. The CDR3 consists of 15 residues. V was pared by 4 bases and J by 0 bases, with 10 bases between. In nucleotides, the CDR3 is TGTGCCAGCAGCTCCATAGCAACCTCCTACAATGAGCAGTTCTTC. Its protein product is CASSSIATSYNEQFF.

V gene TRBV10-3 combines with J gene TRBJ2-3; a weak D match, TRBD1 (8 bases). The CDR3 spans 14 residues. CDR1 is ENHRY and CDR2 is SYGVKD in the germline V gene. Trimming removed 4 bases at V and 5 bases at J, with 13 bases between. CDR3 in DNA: TGTGCCATCAGTGCGACAGGGGAGGGAGATACGCAGTATTTT. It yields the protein CAISATGEGDTQYF.